Listed below are T cell receptor beta chains from one sample, sequenced in a study of shared clonotypes between healthy human individuals. This table comes from immunoSEQ multiplex PCR, and its TCRdb copy is limited to in-frame clones, with some not included. The sample holds roughly 2.1 million clones, 93% seen once. The sample taken for sequencing was naive CD8+ T cells from PBMCs. The receptors shown here come from a man younger than 30 in good health. Some clones in this sample may be carry-over from other donors' samples. Both conserved end residues are trimmed from each CDR3. Fields, in order: clone size, V gene, J gene, CDR3 protein. Clone size appears in some rows only: once, few, many, or a class for an expanded clone.

clone size: once
V gene: TRBV9
J gene: TRBJ1-1
CDR3 protein: ASSQAGTGVPEAF

clone size: -
V gene: TRBV27
J gene: TRBJ1-4
CDR3 protein: AGGRKSTNEKLF

clone size: once
V gene: TRBV10-2
J gene: TRBJ2-7
CDR3 protein: ASSGTSGTNEQY

clone size: -
V gene: TRBV28
J gene: TRBJ2-2
CDR3 protein: ASRALNTGELF

clone size: once
V gene: TRBV7-9
J gene: TRBJ2-1
CDR3 protein: ASSLSGYYNEQF

clone size: once
V gene: TRBV28
J gene: TRBJ2-5
CDR3 protein: ASSPGTEETQY

clone size: once
V gene: TRBV2
J gene: TRBJ1-1
CDR3 protein: ASRGGTGTEAF

clone size: -
V gene: TRBV5-1
J gene: TRBJ2-7
CDR3 protein: ASSLGGWIGVYEQY

clone size: -
V gene: TRBV13
J gene: TRBJ2-1
CDR3 protein: ASSLFLAGGPDEQF

clone size: -
V gene: TRBV7-2
J gene: TRBJ1-4
CDR3 protein: ASSLVSGDTDSTNEKLF